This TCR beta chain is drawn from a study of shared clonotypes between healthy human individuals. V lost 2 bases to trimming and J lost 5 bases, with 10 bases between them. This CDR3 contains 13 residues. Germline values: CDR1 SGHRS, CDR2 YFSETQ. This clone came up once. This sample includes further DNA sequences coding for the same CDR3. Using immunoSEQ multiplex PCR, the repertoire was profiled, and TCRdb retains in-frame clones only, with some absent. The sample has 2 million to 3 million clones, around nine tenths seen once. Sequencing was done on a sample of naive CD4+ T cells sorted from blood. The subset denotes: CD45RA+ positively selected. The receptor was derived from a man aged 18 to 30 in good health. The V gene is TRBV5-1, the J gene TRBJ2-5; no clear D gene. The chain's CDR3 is CASSLGLAETQYF. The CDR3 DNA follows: TGCGCCAGCAGCTTAGGGTTGGCGGAGACCCAGTACTTC.